This T cell receptor (beta chain) was sequenced during a study of blood T cell repertoires in COVID-19. Data came from immunoSEQ multiplex PCR; TCRdb stores just in-frame clones and leaves some out. The sample has 250,000 to 350,000 clones, around 88% seen once. Sequenced material: peripheral blood. The sequence derives from a woman aged 25 to 39 who had recovered from COVID-19.

The CDR3: CSASSWTGPTYEQYF. CDR3 DNA: TGCAGTGCTAGTTCTTGGACAGGGCCTACCTACGAGCAGTACTTC. This rearrangement joins TRBV20-1 to TRBJ2-7, with 8 bases identical to TRBD1. Germline lookup yields CDR1 DFQATT and CDR2 SNEGSKA (reference sequence). V was pared by 3 bases and J by 2 bases, with 9 bases of the junction left unmatched. This CDR3 has 15 residues.